This T cell receptor (beta chain) was recovered during a study of beta chain features in type 1 diabetes. Since all of the isolated RNA was reverse transcribed, expressed TCRB transcripts were what got sequenced. Clones were read by immunoSEQ multiplex PCR, and TCRdb kept only the in-frame ones, dropping some. The table has some 360,000 clones, 8.5% to 10% seen once. This clone came up many times. Its specificity is unknown. V trimming: 3 bases; J trimming: 0 bases; junction bases outside the gene matches: 10. The CDR3 is 17 amino acids. Germline V gene lookup returns CDR1 SEHNR and CDR2 FQNEAQ (reference sequence). Study-wide points: Across all four CD4+ subsets, people with type 1 diabetes showed modestly shorter TCRB CDR3s.

The V gene is TRBV7-9, the J gene TRBJ1-1; 7 positions match TRBD1. The TCR originated in a man younger than 45 with type 1 diabetes. The material sequenced was central memory CD4+ T cells from blood. CDR3 sequence reads: CASSLWGQTTVNTEAFF. The CDR3 coding sequence is TGTGCCAGCAGCTTGTGGGGACAGACTACAGTGAACACTGAAGCTTTCTTT.